The present TCR beta chain was sequenced within a study of stem cell transplantation in POMP-related autoinflammatory disease. The study's findings and limits: Across all analyzed T-cell subsets, patients with PRAID tended toward reduced diversity and increased clonality. Fewer unique TRB V-J gene pairings were identified in patients with PRAID.

Germline assignment: CDR1 MGHRA and CDR2 YSYEKL. This CDR3 has 15 residues. Trimming took off 0 bases at V and 0 bases at J, with 6 bases between the two ends. Comment on this clone: The antigen is unknown.

TCRdb's table, derived via immunoSEQ multiplex PCR, lists solely in-frame clones and lacks some. The sample has around 32,000 clones, roughly 88% seen once; the top ten hold 0.6% to 0.75%. The TCR sequence derives from a human donor with POMP-related autoinflammation and immune dysregulation (PRAID). This sample comprised CD4+ T cells from PBMCs, obtained before stem cell transplantation. The chain joins TRBV4-1 to TRBJ2-1; no reliable D call. The CDR3 here is CASSQEADSYNEQFF. CDR3 coding DNA: TGCGCCAGCAGCCAAGAAGCAGACTCCTACAATGAGCAGTTCTTC.